Listed below are T cell receptor beta chains from one sample, sequenced in a study of blood T cell repertoires in COVID-19. Data came from immunoSEQ multiplex PCR; TCRdb stores just in-frame clones and leaves some out. The sample lists around 80,000 clones, approximately 80% occurring once. Specimen: peripheral blood. The receptors were gathered from a woman older than 75 with active or convalescent COVID-19. Both conserved end residues are part of each CDR3. Fields, in order: D gene, clone size, V gene, J gene, CDR3 DNA, CDR3 protein. A D gene is named only where the DNA matches it firmly. Rows may omit the clone size; those that give it use once, few, many or a size class.

D gene: TRBD2
clone size: -
V gene: TRBV3-1/TRBV3-2
J gene: TRBJ2-5
CDR3 DNA: TGTGCCAGCAGCCACAAAAAGGCCTGGGGACTAGCGGGAGGGCCGACCCAGTACTTC
CDR3 protein: CASSHKKAWGLAGGPTQYF

D gene: -
clone size: few
V gene: TRBV11-1
J gene: TRBJ1-1
CDR3 DNA: TGTGCCAGCAGCTTCCAGGGCCCCATAGGTGAAGCTTTCTTT
CDR3 protein: CASSFQGPIGEAFF

D gene: -
clone size: -
V gene: TRBV5-6
J gene: TRBJ2-7
CDR3 DNA: TGTGCCAGCAGCCGATTCGACATAGACAGCTACGAGCAGTACTTC
CDR3 protein: CASSRFDIDSYEQYF

D gene: TRBD2
clone size: -
V gene: TRBV4-2
J gene: TRBJ2-1
CDR3 DNA: TGTGCCAGCAGCTATAGGACTAGTTATCCAAATGAGCAGTTCTTC
CDR3 protein: CASSYRTSYPNEQFF

D gene: -
clone size: -
V gene: TRBV29-1
J gene: TRBJ1-1
CDR3 DNA: TGCAGCGCCGTTACCCCAGTTGAAGCTTTCTTT
CDR3 protein: CSAVTPVEAFF

D gene: TRBD2
clone size: -
V gene: TRBV6-4
J gene: TRBJ2-1
CDR3 DNA: TGTGCCAGCAGTTGGACTAGCGGGAAGAGGGAGCAGTTCTTC
CDR3 protein: CASSWTSGKREQFF

D gene: -
clone size: -
V gene: TRBV24-1
J gene: TRBJ2-2
CDR3 DNA: TGTGCCACTGCGGGGAATGAGTTCTCCGGGGAGCTGTTTTTT
CDR3 protein: CATAGNEFSGELFF

D gene: TRBD1
clone size: -
V gene: TRBV7-2
J gene: TRBJ2-7
CDR3 DNA: TGTGCCAGCAGCTTTGGACAGGTGCTCTCCTACGAGCAGTACTTC
CDR3 protein: CASSFGQVLSYEQYF

D gene: -
clone size: -
V gene: TRBV5-1
J gene: TRBJ2-4
CDR3 DNA: TGCGCCAGCAGGGAGGCCCTAGCCAAAAACATTCAGTACTTC
CDR3 protein: CASREALAKNIQYF

D gene: -
clone size: -
V gene: TRBV5-6
J gene: TRBJ2-1
CDR3 DNA: TGTGCCAGCAGCTTGAATTTAGGGGGCAATGAGCAGTTCTTC
CDR3 protein: CASSLNLGGNEQFF

D gene: TRBD2
clone size: -
V gene: TRBV5-6
J gene: TRBJ2-1
CDR3 DNA: TGTGCCAGCAGGGCGGCGCTAGCGGGGTACAATGAGCAGTTCTTC
CDR3 protein: CASRAALAGYNEQFF

D gene: TRBD1
clone size: -
V gene: TRBV6-5
J gene: TRBJ1-2
CDR3 DNA: TGTGCCAGCAGAGTACAGGGGGCTTGGGGCTACACCTTC
CDR3 protein: CASRVQGAWGYTF

D gene: -
clone size: -
V gene: TRBV30
J gene: TRBJ2-1
CDR3 DNA: TGTGCCTGGAGCACCCCTACGGGAGTAAACAATGAGCAGTTCTTC
CDR3 protein: CAWSTPTGVNNEQFF

D gene: TRBD2
clone size: -
V gene: TRBV27
J gene: TRBJ2-7
CDR3 DNA: TGTGCCAGCAGAGTTGGCGGGGGGGCCTACGAGCAGTACTTC
CDR3 protein: CASRVGGGAYEQYF

D gene: -
clone size: -
V gene: TRBV11-3
J gene: TRBJ2-2
CDR3 DNA: TGTGCCAGTAAGGGAGGTAACACCGGGGAGCTGTTTTTT
CDR3 protein: CASKGGNTGELFF

D gene: -
clone size: many
V gene: TRBV12-3/TRBV12-4
J gene: TRBJ2-7
CDR3 DNA: TGTGCCAGCAGCCTCCTGGTCGGCGAGCAGTACTTC
CDR3 protein: CASSLLVGEQYF

D gene: TRBD2
clone size: few
V gene: TRBV6-1
J gene: TRBJ2-1
CDR3 DNA: TGTGCCAGCAGTGAAGTGACGGGTGGGCTAGCGGGCTCCTACAATGAGCAGTTCTTC
CDR3 protein: CASSEVTGGLAGSYNEQFF

D gene: -
clone size: -
V gene: TRBV19
J gene: TRBJ2-7
CDR3 DNA: TGTGCCAGTAGTACCCGCTCGTGGGGGGACGGTCACGAGCAGTACTTC
CDR3 protein: CASSTRSWGDGHEQYF

D gene: TRBD1
clone size: -
V gene: TRBV3-1/TRBV3-2
J gene: TRBJ1-2
CDR3 DNA: TGTGCCAGCAGCCAAACCGGACAGGGATATGGCTACACCTTC
CDR3 protein: CASSQTGQGYGYTF

D gene: -
clone size: once
V gene: TRBV24-1
J gene: TRBJ2-3
CDR3 DNA: TGTGCCACCAGTGACTCTACAGGGTCCACAGATACGCAGTATTTT
CDR3 protein: CATSDSTGSTDTQYF

D gene: -
clone size: -
V gene: TRBV4-2
J gene: TRBJ2-5
CDR3 DNA: TGTGCCAGCAGCCAAGGAACATTTTCTGGGACCCAGTACTTC
CDR3 protein: CASSQGTFSGTQYF

D gene: TRBD2
clone size: once
V gene: TRBV27
J gene: TRBJ2-3
CDR3 DNA: TGTGCCAGCAGCAAGAATAGCGGGAGTGTAGATGCAGATACGCAGTATTTT
CDR3 protein: CASSKNSGSVDADTQYF

D gene: -
clone size: -
V gene: TRBV7-2
J gene: TRBJ1-2
CDR3 DNA: TGTGCTTCACTACAGGGAGCTAACTATGGCTACACCTTC
CDR3 protein: CASLQGANYGYTF

D gene: TRBD2
clone size: -
V gene: TRBV12-5
J gene: TRBJ2-1
CDR3 DNA: TGTGCTAGTGGTACCCGTCTTCTAGCGGGAGTTTACAATGAGCAGTTCTTC
CDR3 protein: CASGTRLLAGVYNEQFF

D gene: -
clone size: once
V gene: TRBV24-1
J gene: TRBJ1-5
CDR3 DNA: TGTGCCACCAGTGATGGCTGGAGCAATCAGCCCCAGCATTTT
CDR3 protein: CATSDGWSNQPQHF

D gene: TRBD2
clone size: -
V gene: TRBV7-9
J gene: TRBJ2-7
CDR3 DNA: TGTGCCAGCAGCCCAGGACTAGCAGAGGGTACCTACGAGCAGTACTTC
CDR3 protein: CASSPGLAEGTYEQYF

D gene: TRBD1
clone size: -
V gene: TRBV3-1/TRBV3-2
J gene: TRBJ1-1
CDR3 DNA: TGTGCCAGCAGCCAATATCGTAGTCGGACAGGTGAAGCTTTCTTT
CDR3 protein: CASSQYRSRTGEAFF

D gene: -
clone size: -
V gene: TRBV6-6
J gene: TRBJ1-5
CDR3 DNA: TGTGCCAGCAGACCTGGACAGCAGAATCAGCCCCAGCATTTT
CDR3 protein: CASRPGQQNQPQHF

D gene: TRBD1
clone size: -
V gene: TRBV7-8
J gene: TRBJ1-2
CDR3 DNA: TGTGCCAGCAGCTTAGCGCGGACAGGATCTGCTAACTATGGCTACACCTTC
CDR3 protein: CASSLARTGSANYGYTF

D gene: TRBD2
clone size: -
V gene: TRBV2
J gene: TRBJ2-7
CDR3 DNA: TGTGCCAGCGGGGAGGGGATTCTCTCCTACGAGCAGTACTTC
CDR3 protein: CASGEGILSYEQYF

D gene: TRBD1
clone size: -
V gene: TRBV27
J gene: TRBJ2-7
CDR3 DNA: TGTGCCAGCAGTCCGGGACAGGGGGCACCCGGGGCCTACGAGCAGTACTTC
CDR3 protein: CASSPGQGAPGAYEQYF

D gene: TRBD2
clone size: -
V gene: TRBV5-1
J gene: TRBJ2-1
CDR3 DNA: TGCGCCAGCAGCTTGGCCGGCGCTAGCGGGGGAAACAATGAGCAGTTCTTC
CDR3 protein: CASSLAGASGGNNEQFF

D gene: TRBD1
clone size: -
V gene: TRBV10-1
J gene: TRBJ2-7
CDR3 DNA: TGCGCCAGCAGTCAGGACAGGGGTATCCACGAGCAGTACTTC
CDR3 protein: CASSQDRGIHEQYF

D gene: -
clone size: -
V gene: TRBV5-6
J gene: TRBJ2-3
CDR3 DNA: TGTGCCAGCAGCTTGGCAGGGAAGGCAGATACGCAGTATTTT
CDR3 protein: CASSLAGKADTQYF

D gene: -
clone size: -
V gene: TRBV19
J gene: TRBJ1-4
CDR3 DNA: TGTGCCAGTAGTACAGCGCTTGACAGAGTGTTTGTCAAACTGTTTTTT
CDR3 protein: CASSTALDRVFVKLFF

D gene: -
clone size: once
V gene: TRBV18
J gene: TRBJ2-5
CDR3 DNA: TGTGCCAGCTCACCAGGCCAACAAGAGACCCAGTACTTC
CDR3 protein: CASSPGQQETQYF

D gene: -
clone size: -
V gene: TRBV4-3
J gene: TRBJ2-7
CDR3 DNA: TGCGCCAGCAGCCAAGCTTCCCCGACAGACGGCCTGTACGAGCAGTACTTC
CDR3 protein: CASSQASPTDGLYEQYF

D gene: -
clone size: -
V gene: TRBV25-1
J gene: TRBJ1-2
CDR3 DNA: TGTGCCAGCAGGTACAGCAACTATGGCTACACCTTC
CDR3 protein: CASRYSNYGYTF

D gene: -
clone size: -
V gene: TRBV7-2
J gene: TRBJ1-2
CDR3 DNA: TGTGCCAGCAGCTTAGGGGAGGGGGCTAACTATGGCTACACCTTC
CDR3 protein: CASSLGEGANYGYTF

D gene: TRBD2
clone size: -
V gene: TRBV4-1
J gene: TRBJ2-1
CDR3 DNA: TGCGCCAGCAGCCAAGGTATAGGGACTACTAACAATGAGCAGTTCTTC
CDR3 protein: CASSQGIGTTNNEQFF

D gene: TRBD2
clone size: -
V gene: TRBV19
J gene: TRBJ2-3
CDR3 DNA: TGTGCCAGTACCCCGGGGACACAGCTAGCGGGAGGGGTTACGCAGTATTTT
CDR3 protein: CASTPGTQLAGGVTQYF

D gene: -
clone size: -
V gene: TRBV2
J gene: TRBJ1-5
CDR3 DNA: TGTGCCAGCAGTGCTTCAGCGGGGAGGGGCAATCAGCCCCAGCATTTT
CDR3 protein: CASSASAGRGNQPQHF

D gene: -
clone size: -
V gene: TRBV29-1
J gene: TRBJ1-1
CDR3 DNA: TGCAGCGTACCACAGGGACCTGAAGCTTTCTTT
CDR3 protein: CSVPQGPEAFF

D gene: TRBD2
clone size: -
V gene: TRBV5-4
J gene: TRBJ2-5
CDR3 DNA: TGTGCCAGCAGCTTGGCGTCTAGCGGGGGGTCGAGAACCCAGTACTTC
CDR3 protein: CASSLASSGGSRTQYF

D gene: TRBD1
clone size: once
V gene: TRBV28
J gene: TRBJ1-2
CDR3 DNA: TGTGCCAGCAGTAAACTGGACAGGGGGCCAAATAACTATGGCTACACCTTC
CDR3 protein: CASSKLDRGPNNYGYTF

D gene: TRBD1
clone size: -
V gene: TRBV5-1
J gene: TRBJ2-6
CDR3 DNA: TGCGCCAGCAGCTTGGGCTCGGGACAGGGGCACTCTGGGGCCAACGTCCTGACTTTC
CDR3 protein: CASSLGSGQGHSGANVLTF

D gene: -
clone size: -
V gene: TRBV7-3
J gene: TRBJ2-7
CDR3 DNA: TGTGCCAGCCCCCTAGCCTACGAGCAGTACTTC
CDR3 protein: CASPLAYEQYF

D gene: -
clone size: -
V gene: TRBV6-5
J gene: TRBJ2-2
CDR3 DNA: TGTGCCAGCCTCCCCCCGGGGACGAACACCGGGGAGCTGTTTTTT
CDR3 protein: CASLPPGTNTGELFF

D gene: TRBD1
clone size: few
V gene: TRBV6-5
J gene: TRBJ1-2
CDR3 DNA: TGTGCCAGCAGCACGACAGGGAGGGGCTACACCTTC
CDR3 protein: CASSTTGRGYTF

D gene: -
clone size: -
V gene: TRBV28
J gene: TRBJ1-1
CDR3 DNA: TGTGCCAGCAGAGGACAGCTAGGCACTGAAGCTTTCTTT
CDR3 protein: CASRGQLGTEAFF

D gene: TRBD1
clone size: -
V gene: TRBV5-5
J gene: TRBJ2-5
CDR3 DNA: TGTGCCAGCAGCCCAAGGACAGGGGTCGAGACCCAGTACTTC
CDR3 protein: CASSPRTGVETQYF

D gene: TRBD2
clone size: few
V gene: TRBV7-9
J gene: TRBJ2-1
CDR3 DNA: TGTGCCAGCAGCCCGGGGGCTAGCGGGGGGTTAGGTGAGCAGTTCTTC
CDR3 protein: CASSPGASGGLGEQFF

D gene: TRBD1
clone size: -
V gene: TRBV7-9
J gene: TRBJ1-5
CDR3 DNA: TGTGCCAGCAGCGCGGGACAGGGGGCGCGGGATCAGCCCCAGCATTTT
CDR3 protein: CASSAGQGARDQPQHF